One and the same sample provided the 11 T cell receptor beta chains below, sequenced in a study of blood T cell repertoires in COVID-19. Profiling relied on immunoSEQ multiplex PCR, and the TCRdb table lists in-frame clones only, not all of them. In the table there are roughly 290,000 clones, 80% to 85% of which are singletons. The sample consisted of peripheral blood. The receptors derive from a person aged 65 to 85 with COVID-19, enrolled during active disease.

CDR3 nucleotides: TGTGCCTGGAACGAGCGGGAGGGCCTAGCCGGGGAGCTGTTTTTT. Translated, it gives CAWNEREGLAGELFF. The genes are TRBV30 and TRBJ2-2, with 10 bases lining up with TRBD2. The CDR3 totals 15 residues. Germline V CDR1 and CDR2: GTSNPN, SVGIG (reference sequence). Trimming cost V 4 bases and J 6 bases; bases outside gene matches: 8.

The V gene is TRBV5-1, the J gene TRBJ1-1, with D possibly matching TRBD1 (6 bases). Germline V gene sequence: CDR1 SGHRS, CDR2 YFSETQ. The length of the CDR3 is 14 residues. The V gene lost 5 bases and the J gene lost 0 bases, with 11 bases spanning the gap. CDR3 loop: CASSTQGMNTEAFF. The CDR3 DNA is TGCGCCAGCAGTACACAGGGCATGAACACTGAAGCTTTCTTT.

This chain joins TRBV7-2 and TRBJ2-5, with 8 bases aligning to TRBD1. The junction had 7 bases not matched to a gene; V was cut back by 5 bases and J by 5 bases. CDR3 length: 14 residues. Germline V gene lookup returns CDR1 SGHTA and CDR2 FQGNSA. This CDR3 is CASSRQGAQETQYF. CDR3 in DNA: TGTGCCAGCAGCCGGCAGGGGGCGCAGGAGACCCAGTACTTC.

The chain uses TRBV20-1 and TRBJ1-2; 9 positions match TRBD1. Unmatched junction bases numbered 4, after V lost 3 bases and J lost 5 bases. Per germline, CDR1 DFQATT and CDR2 SNEGSKA (reference sequence). The CDR3 is made up of 13 amino acids. For the CDR3, the DNA is TGCAGTGCTAGTAGGGGACAGGGATATGGCTACACCTTC. Protein: CSASRGQGYGYTF.

The rearrangement joins TRBV5-6 to TRBJ2-5, with D unresolved. This CDR3 has 14 residues. In germline, CDR1 is SGHDT, CDR2 YYEEEE. The germline V and J ends were trimmed by 0 bases and 5 bases, with 11 bases remaining between them. The CDR3 loop reads CASSLVLVGETQYF. DNA of the CDR3: TGTGCCAGCAGCTTGGTTCTCGTCGGGGAGACCCAGTACTTC.

This clone was counted a few times. The chain joins TRBV11-2 to TRBJ2-7; TRBD2 matches at 12 bases. The germline gives CDR1 SGHAT, CDR2 FQNNGV. V was pared by 6 bases and J by 1 base, with 4 bases of the junction left unmatched. This CDR3 is built from 15 residues. This chain's CDR3 is CASSSTSGSSYEQYF. CDR3 coding DNA: TGTGCCAGCAGTTCGACTAGCGGGAGTTCCTACGAGCAGTACTTC.

The chain uses TRBV15 and TRBJ2-6, with D maybe TRBD1 (7 bases). CDR1 LNHNV and CDR2 YYDKDF come from the germline V gene (reference sequence). V was trimmed by 4 bases and J by 4 bases, leaving 26 bases between them. CDR3 size: 20 residues. The CDR3 coding sequence is TGTGCCACCAGCAACAGACAGTCTGTGACAGGGAGGCCCGGGGCCAACGTCCTGACTTTC. Its protein product is CATSNRQSVTGRPGANVLTF.

The chain is built from TRBV7-2 and TRBJ2-7; no definite D call. V lost 4 bases and J 3 bases, leaving 13 bases between the germline ends. This CDR3 comprises 14 residues. In germline, CDR1 is SGHTA, CDR2 FQGNSA. CDR3 sequence (DNA): TGTGCCAGCAGCTCGCCGATAGAAAACTACGAGCAGTACTTC. This gives the protein CASSSPIENYEQYF.

Only a few counts were recorded for this clone. The genes are TRBV9 and TRBJ1-2, with 10 bases aligning to TRBD1. The junction had 12 bases not matched to a gene; V was cut back by 0 bases and J by 4 bases. This CDR3 region has 18 residues. CDR1 SGDLS and CDR2 YYNGEE come from the germline V gene. The CDR3 protein is CASSVEGTGVRSGYGYTF. In DNA, the CDR3 is TGTGCCAGCAGCGTAGAGGGGACAGGGGTTCGTTCGGGCTATGGCTACACCTTC.

The CDR3 sequence: CASRAIDRMDQPQHF. The CDR3 bases are TGCGCCAGCAGGGCGATCGACAGAATGGATCAGCCCCAGCATTTT. The V gene is TRBV4-1, the J gene TRBJ1-5; D is possibly TRBD1 (5 bases). Deletions cut 6 bases from V and 5 bases from J, with 17 bases between. This CDR3 has 15 amino acids. The germline gives CDR1 MGHRA, CDR2 YSYEKL.

The genes are TRBV5-4 and TRBJ2-3; D is unresolved. The CDR3 has 14 residues. Looked up from germline, CDR1 is SGHNT and CDR2 is YYREEE (reference sequence). V was cut by 0 bases and J by 1 base, with 6 bases left in between. CDR3 in DNA: TGTGCCAGCAGCTTGGTCACACGCACAGATACGCAGTATTTT. It translates to CASSLVTRTDTQYF.